This T cell receptor beta chain emerged from a study of shared clonotypes between healthy human individuals. Germline CDR1 and CDR2: ENHRY and SYGVKD. Trimming removed 11 bases from V and 3 bases from J; junction bases left unmatched: 7. The CDR3 is made up of 14 amino acids. Sequencing was performed with immunoSEQ multiplex PCR; in TCRdb, only in-frame clones are kept and a portion is missing. The sample has roughly 2 million clones; roughly 95% are singletons. The sequencing sample was made of naive CD4+ T cells sorted from blood. Stated subset: CD45RA+ positively selected. The source is a man younger than 35 in good health. The gene calls are TRBV10-3 and TRBJ2-5, with 12 positions matching TRBD2. CDR3 region: CASGTSGREETQYF. Written as DNA, the CDR3 is TGTGCCTCAGGGACTAGCGGGCGAGAAGAGACCCAGTACTTC.